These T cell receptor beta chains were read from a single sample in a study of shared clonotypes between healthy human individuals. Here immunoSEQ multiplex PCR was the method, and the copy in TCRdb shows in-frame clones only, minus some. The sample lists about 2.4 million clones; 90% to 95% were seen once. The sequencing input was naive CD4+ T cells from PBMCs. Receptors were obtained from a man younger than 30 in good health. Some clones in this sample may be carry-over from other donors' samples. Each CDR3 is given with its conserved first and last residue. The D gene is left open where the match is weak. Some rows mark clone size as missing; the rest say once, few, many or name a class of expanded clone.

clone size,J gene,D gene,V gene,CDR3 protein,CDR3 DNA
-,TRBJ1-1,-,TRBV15,CATSQSGGTEAFF,TGTGCCACCAGCCAATCGGGCGGCACTGAAGCTTTCTTT
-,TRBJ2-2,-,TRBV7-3,CASSAQSTRGRELFF,TGTGCCAGCAGCGCGCAATCGACTAGGGGCAGGGAGCTGTTTTTT
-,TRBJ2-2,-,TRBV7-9,CASGPLRSGELFF,TGTGCCAGCGGCCCTTTACGGTCCGGGGAGCTGTTTTTT
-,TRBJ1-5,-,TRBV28,CASRSSGSGGLNQPQHF,TGTGCCAGCAGGTCCTCGGGCTCCGGAGGCCTCAATCAGCCCCAGCATTTT
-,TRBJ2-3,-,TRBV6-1,CASKRQVLDTQYF,TGTGCCAGCAAGAGACAGGTTTTGGATACGCAGTATTTT
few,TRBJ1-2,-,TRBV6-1,CASSEIERTNYGYTF,TGTGCCAGCAGTGAAATCGAACGTACTAACTATGGCTACACCTTC
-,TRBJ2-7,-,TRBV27,CASSFRQIPMSAYEQYF,TGTGCCAGCAGTTTTCGTCAAATTCCAATGAGCGCCTACGAGCAGTACTTC
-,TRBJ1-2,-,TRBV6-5,CANQNRANYGYTF,TGTGCCAACCAGAACCGGGCTAACTATGGCTACACCTTC
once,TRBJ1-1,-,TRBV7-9,CASSLGLGESAEAFF,TGTGCCAGCAGCTTAGGGTTGGGTGAATCCGCTGAAGCTTTCTTT
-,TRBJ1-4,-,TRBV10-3,CAISQKPQGGSEKLFF,TGTGCCATCAGCCAGAAGCCCCAGGGTGGGTCTGAAAAACTGTTTTTT
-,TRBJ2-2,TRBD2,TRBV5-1,CASSLPGGLTGELFF,TGCGCCAGCAGCTTGCCGGGGGGATTAACCGGGGAGCTGTTTTTT
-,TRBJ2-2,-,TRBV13,CASSLAPLIKELFF,TGTGCCAGCAGCTTAGCCCCGCTAATCAAGGAGCTGTTTTTT
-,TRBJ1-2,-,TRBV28,CASTNPRSAGWGYGYTF,TGTGCCAGCACCAACCCCCGCTCCGCAGGGTGGGGCTATGGCTACACCTTC
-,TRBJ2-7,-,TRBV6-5,CASSYLGGQYF,TGTGCCAGCAGTTACCTGGGGGGGCAGTACTTC
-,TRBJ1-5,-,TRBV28,CASSLWGSSNQPQHF,TGTGCCAGCAGTTTATGGGGAAGTAGCAATCAGCCCCAGCATTTT
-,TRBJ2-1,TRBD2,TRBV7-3,CATRLAGGPDNEQFF,TGTGCCACCCGACTAGCGGGAGGGCCCGACAATGAGCAGTTCTTC
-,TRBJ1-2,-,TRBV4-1,CASSQPGTGDPTKGYTF,TGCGCCAGCAGCCAGCCGGGTACGGGGGACCCGACTAAGGGCTACACCTTC
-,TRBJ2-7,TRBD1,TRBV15,CATSREGTGTYEQYF,TGTGCCACCAGCAGGGAAGGGACAGGGACCTACGAGCAGTACTTC
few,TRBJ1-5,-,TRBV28,CASSFPVGNQPQHF,TGTGCCAGCAGTTTTCCCGTGGGCAATCAGCCCCAGCATTTT
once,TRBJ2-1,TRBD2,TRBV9,CASSVGGRWDNEQFF,TGTGCCAGCAGCGTAGGCGGGAGGTGGGACAATGAGCAGTTCTTC
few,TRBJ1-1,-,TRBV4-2,CASSPPGVQSTEAFF,TGTGCCAGCAGCCCTCCGGGGGTCCAAAGCACTGAAGCTTTCTTT
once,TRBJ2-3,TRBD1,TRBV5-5,CASSLVGQGTDTQYF,TGTGCCAGCAGCTTGGTCGGACAGGGAACAGATACGCAGTATTTT
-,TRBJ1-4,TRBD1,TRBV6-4,CASSVRDSSPTFF,TGTGCCAGCAGTGTAAGGGACAGCTCTCCGACTTTTTTT
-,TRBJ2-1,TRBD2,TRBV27,CASSSRTSGKSSYNEQFF,TGTGCCAGCAGTTCCCGGACTAGCGGCAAAAGCTCCTACAATGAGCAGTTCTTC
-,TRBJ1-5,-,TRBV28,CASSSAYQPQHF,TGTGCCAGCAGTTCCGCGTACCAGCCCCAGCATTTT
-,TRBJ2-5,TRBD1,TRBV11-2,CASSPKMGQRPQETQYF,TGTGCCAGCAGCCCAAAGATGGGACAGAGACCCCAAGAGACCCAGTACTTC
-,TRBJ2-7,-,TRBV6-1,CASTEVTGSYEQYF,TGTGCCAGCACCGAAGTGACAGGCTCCTACGAGCAGTACTTC
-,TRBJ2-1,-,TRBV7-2,CASSLGKFSYNEQFF,TGTGCCAGCAGCTTGGGGAAGTTCTCCTACAATGAGCAGTTCTTC
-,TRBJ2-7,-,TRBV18,CASSSSGPLFEQYF,TGTGCCAGCTCATCATCTGGCCCTCTGTTCGAGCAGTACTTC
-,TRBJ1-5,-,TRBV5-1,CASSFGGDQPQHF,TGCGCCAGCAGCTTTGGAGGGGATCAGCCCCAGCATTTT
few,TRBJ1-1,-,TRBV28,CASSSGVEGAFF,TGTGCCAGCAGTTCCGGGGTTGAGGGAGCTTTCTTT
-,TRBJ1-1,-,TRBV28,CASTTPHSTEAFF,TGTGCCAGCACCACCCCCCACAGCACTGAAGCTTTCTTT
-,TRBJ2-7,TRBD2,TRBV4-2,CASSQGMGLAAGGVQYF,TGTGCCAGCAGCCAAGGGATGGGACTAGCGGCAGGAGGGGTGCAGTACTTC
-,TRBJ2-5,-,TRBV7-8,CASSFAEWGRETQYF,TGTGCCAGCAGCTTTGCGGAGTGGGGTCGAGAGACCCAGTACTTC
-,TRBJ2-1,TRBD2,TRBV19,CASSMTSGTAFEQFF,TGTGCCAGTAGTATGACTAGCGGAACGGCATTTGAGCAGTTCTTC
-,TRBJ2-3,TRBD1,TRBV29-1,CSVERQGDTQYF,TGCAGCGTGGAAAGACAGGGCGATACGCAGTATTTT
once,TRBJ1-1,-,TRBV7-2,CASSSDGWIAFF,TGTGCCAGCAGCTCGGACGGGTGGATCGCTTTCTTT
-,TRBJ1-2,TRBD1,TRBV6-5,CASSYSGAGGHYGYTF,TGTGCCAGCAGTTACTCGGGGGCAGGGGGGCACTATGGCTACACCTTC
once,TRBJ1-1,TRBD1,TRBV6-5,CASTGQGLRDTEAFF,TGTGCCAGCACCGGACAGGGCTTACGGGACACTGAAGCTTTCTTT
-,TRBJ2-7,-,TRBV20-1,CSGNKEYEQYF,TGCAGCGGGAACAAAGAGTACGAGCAGTACTTC
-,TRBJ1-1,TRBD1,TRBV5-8,CASSFTGEEPEAFF,TGTGCCAGCAGCTTCACAGGGGAGGAGCCTGAAGCTTTCTTT
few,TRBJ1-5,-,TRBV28,CASSLSYQPQHF,TGTGCCAGCAGTCTTTCCTATCAGCCCCAGCATTTT
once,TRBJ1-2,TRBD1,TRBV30,CAWNLQGGYYGYTF,TGTGCCTGGAATTTACAGGGGGGCTACTATGGCTACACCTTC
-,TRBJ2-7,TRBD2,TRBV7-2,CASSLALLAGTYEQYF,TGTGCCAGCAGCTTAGCGCTGCTAGCGGGGACCTACGAGCAGTACTTC
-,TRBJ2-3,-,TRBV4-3,CASSQDPSTDTQYF,TGCGCCAGCAGCCAAGACCCCAGCACAGATACGCAGTATTTT
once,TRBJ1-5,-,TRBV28,CASSLFDMRGRSNQPQHF,TGTGCCAGCAGTTTATTCGATATGCGGGGGCGTTCCAATCAGCCCCAGCATTTT
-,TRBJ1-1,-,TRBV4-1,CASSQGSVNTEAFF,TGCGCCAGCAGCCAAGGGTCGGTGAACACTGAAGCTTTCTTT
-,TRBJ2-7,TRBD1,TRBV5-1,CASSSRDRGYEQYF,TGCGCCAGCAGCTCCCGGGACAGGGGTTACGAGCAGTACTTC
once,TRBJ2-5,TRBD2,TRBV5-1,CASSAASGRGETQYF,TGCGCCAGCAGCGCTGCTAGCGGGAGAGGAGAGACCCAGTACTTC
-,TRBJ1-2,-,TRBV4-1,CASSPFSGVMGGYTF,TGCGCCAGCAGCCCCTTCTCTGGGGTTATGGGTGGCTACACCTTC
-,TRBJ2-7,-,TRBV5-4,CASSRTGSGYEQYF,TGCGCCAGCAGCCGCACAGGGAGTGGCTACGAGCAGTACTTC